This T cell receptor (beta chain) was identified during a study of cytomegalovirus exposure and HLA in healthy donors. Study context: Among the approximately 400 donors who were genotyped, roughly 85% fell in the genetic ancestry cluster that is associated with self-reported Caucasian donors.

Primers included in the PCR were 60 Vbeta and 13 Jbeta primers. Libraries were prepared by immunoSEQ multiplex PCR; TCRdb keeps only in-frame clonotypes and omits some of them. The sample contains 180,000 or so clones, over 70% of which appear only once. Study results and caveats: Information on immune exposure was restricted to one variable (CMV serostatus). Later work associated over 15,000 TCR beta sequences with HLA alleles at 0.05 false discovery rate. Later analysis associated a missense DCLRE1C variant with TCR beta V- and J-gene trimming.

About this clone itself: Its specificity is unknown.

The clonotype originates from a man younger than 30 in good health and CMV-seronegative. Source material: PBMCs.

Written as DNA, the CDR3 is TGTGCCAGCAGCTTGGGGGGACTAGTAAGGAATGAGCAGTTCTTC. Its translation is CASSLGGLVRNEQFF. The chain couples TRBV5-6 to TRBJ2-1; the match to TRBD2 covers 8 bases. The CDR3 totals 15 residues. J lost 7 bases, V lost 0 bases, and 6 bases had no gene match. From germline, CDR1 is SGHDT and CDR2 YYEEEE.